The 7 T cell receptor beta chains below were found in one sample sequenced in a study of T cells in Graves' hyperthyroidism and ophthalmopathy. Using RNA transcripts as the source, TCR beta CDR3 regions were amplified. In the first-round RT-PCR of the TCR CDR3, the HTBI primer set was used. MiXCR was run by TCRdb on the multiplex PCR reads, yielding one entry per CDR3 protein. The repertoire consists of about 560,000 distinct CDR3 sequences, with around 42% occurring once and the leading ten covering roughly 8.2%. Input material: peripheral blood or thyroid tissue (not recorded which). Receptor source: a woman aged 18-30 years with Graves' hyperthyroidism.

There are a few counts of this clonotype. This chain links TRBV7-9 with TRBJ1-2, with no clear D. Per the germline V gene, CDR1 is SEHNR and CDR2 is FQNEAQ (reference sequence). The V and J ends lost 4 bases and 0 bases respectively, with 18 bases between them. The CDR3 loop spans 17 amino acids. The CDR3: CASSYRTARVTNYGYTF. CDR3 nucleotides: TGTGCCAGCAGCTACCGGACGGCGAGGGTCACTAACTATGGCTACACCTTC.

This clonotype was observed at least ten times. V usage is TRBV2 and J usage is TRBJ1-5; unclear D gene. The germline V gene encodes CDR1 SNHLY and CDR2 FYNNEI. The V and J ends lost 5 bases and 2 bases respectively, with 10 bases between them. The CDR3 runs 14 residues. The CDR3 DNA reads as TGTGCCAGCAGTTACGGGTCAGGCAATCAGCCCCAGCATTTT. Protein product: CASSYGSGNQPQHF.

The gene calls are TRBV7-9 and TRBJ2-5; D gene ambiguous. Germline CDR1 is SEHNR and CDR2 is FQNEAQ (reference sequence). The CDR3 is 13 residues long. Between the trimmed V and J ends, which lost 5 bases and 1 base, there was a span of 8 bases. The CDR3 bases are TGTGCCAGCAGCACGGATCCCCAAGAGACCCAGTACTTC. This sequence encodes CASSTDPQETQYF.

The V gene is TRBV11-1, the J gene TRBJ1-3; TRBD1 matches at 7 bases. V lost 4 bases and J lost 1; bases outside the gene matches: 4. Germline V gives CDR1 SGHAT, CDR2 FQDESV (reference sequence). The length of the CDR3 is 15 residues. The CDR3 sequence: CASSSRTGSGNTIYF. The CDR3 DNA is TGTGCCAGCAGCTCCCGGACAGGATCTGGAAACACCATATATTTT.

The chain employs TRBV7-2 and TRBJ1-3, with a weak D call TRBD1 (6 bases). The CDR3 loop spans 15 amino acids. Trimming cost V 6 bases and J 0 bases, with 12 bases left between them. The germline V gene encodes CDR1 SGHTA and CDR2 FQGNSA. CDR3 nucleotides: TGTGCCAGCAGGAACGGGGACAACTCTGGAAACACCATATATTTT. Translation: CASRNGDNSGNTIYF.

This clonotype was seen only a few times. For the CDR3, the DNA is TGCAGTGCGGGGGGGATCACTGAAGCTTTCTTT. Encoded protein: CSAGGITEAFF. The genes are TRBV20-1 and TRBJ1-1, with D possibly matching TRBD1 (5 bases). Germline CDR1 and CDR2: DFQATT and SNEGSKA (reference sequence). The length of the CDR3 is 11 residues. V lost 6 bases, J lost 4 bases, and 9 bases lay in between.

The DNA of the CDR3 is TGTGCCAGCAGCCCGCTGGCCGGACTAGCGGGGTACGAGCAGTACTTC. As protein: CASSPLAGLAGYEQYF. This rearrangement joins TRBV7-8 to TRBJ2-5; 12 bases fit TRBD2. TRBJ2-7 matches the DNA end more closely, so the J call is doubtful. The CDR3 spans 16 residues. The V gene's germline CDR1 is SGHVS and CDR2 FQNEAQ.